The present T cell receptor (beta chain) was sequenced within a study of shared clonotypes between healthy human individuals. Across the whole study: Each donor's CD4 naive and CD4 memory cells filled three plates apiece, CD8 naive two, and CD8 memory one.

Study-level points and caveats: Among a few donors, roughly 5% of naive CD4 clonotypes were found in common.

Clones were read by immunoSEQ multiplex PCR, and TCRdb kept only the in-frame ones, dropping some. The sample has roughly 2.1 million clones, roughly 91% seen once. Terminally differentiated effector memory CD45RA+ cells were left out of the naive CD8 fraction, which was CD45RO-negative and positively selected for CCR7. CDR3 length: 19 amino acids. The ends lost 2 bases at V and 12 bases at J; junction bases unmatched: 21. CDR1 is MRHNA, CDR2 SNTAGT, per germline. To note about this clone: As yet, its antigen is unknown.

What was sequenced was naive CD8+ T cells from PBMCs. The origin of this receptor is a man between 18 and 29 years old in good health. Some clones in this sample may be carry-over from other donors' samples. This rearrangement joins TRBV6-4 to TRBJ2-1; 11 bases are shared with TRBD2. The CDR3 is CASSDRLLTSGSGLYGQFF. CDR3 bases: TGTGCCAGCAGTGACCGACTCTTAACTAGCGGGAGTGGTCTGTATGGGCAGTTCTTC.